What follows describes a single T cell receptor beta chain. This clonotype was seen many times. The antigen it recognizes is unknown. Base quality data are lacking; no much larger clone is found one base away. TCR beta CDR3 regions were amplified from RNA transcripts. The first round of RT-PCR for the TCR CDR3 was performed with the HTBI primer set and the Qiagen OneStep RT-PCR kit. Libraries were constructed in a second round of multiplex PCR, after which size selection and purification were performed. Libraries were sequenced paired-end with 100 bp reads on an Illumina HiSeq2000. The authors processed their data as follows. SOAPnuke was used to process the raw data, with reads discarded if the reads contained adapters or uncalled bases, had a mean Phred below 15, or lacked an exact constant-primer or identifier match. High-quality paired reads were merged using COPE v1.2.5, and each unique nucleotide sequence was defined as a clonotype. Clonotypes were aligned to IMGT TRBV, TRBD and TRBJ reference segments using MiTCR v1.1. Analysis was restricted to V-J combinations with a frequency above 0.0001, which covered 99.2% of repertoires. The TCS score was defined as the ratio of F50 (clonal expansion) to E x V (chaos), calculated using BLOSUM62-based TCRdist between CDR3 peptides within each V-J. Welch's t-statistics and random forest reduced 514 V-J features to 10 to 15, which were used in a naive Bayes classifier (R e1071). TCRdb reprocessed the public reads (quality trimming at Q25 with fastp, clone calling with MiXCR) and kept in-frame beta chains. Rows with a matching CDR3 protein are joined into one entry that keeps the most common DNA and genes. The V and J calls, along with clone size, are taken from TCRdb and not from the paper's own processing. In this sample the table shows about 360,000 distinct CDR3 sequences, 15% to 17% of which occur a single time. In total, the top ten clones hold 28% of the sample.

The data were obtained in a study of T cells in Graves' hyperthyroidism and ophthalmopathy (dated by TCRdb to about 2019). For the wider study: Peripheral blood was sampled at the time of initial diagnosis, prior to any treatment. To identify TCR V-J signatures that set the groups apart, the researchers used a discovery cohort of more than 95 patients, made up of approximately 43 with Graves' ophthalmopathy and 57 with stable Graves' hyperthyroidism. Prospective prediction of ophthalmopathy was tested in an independent validation cohort consisting of some 20 hyperthyroidism patients and more than 15 patients who later progressed to ophthalmopathy. The 75 to 100 discovery patients were randomly split 7:3 into training and test sets. In several Graves' hyperthyroidism patients, the study also compared T-cell repertoires from thyroid tissue with T-cell repertoires from blood. Once sampling was done, hyperthyroidism patients were given methimazole at a starting dose of 30 mg daily, whereas ophthalmopathy patients were given high-dose intravenous methylprednisolone. The paper describes TCR Vbeta CDR3 sequencing of 140 or so peripheral blood samples, made up of under 50 ophthalmopathy patients, 70 to 75 hyperthyroidism patients and 17 progressor patients. The full study reports these points: Most expanded thyroid clonotypes (frequency above 0.001) were also found in blood, which suggests that blood repertoires may mirror thyroid immune responses. In validation, the model predicted progression to ophthalmopathy a median of approximately 6.3 months before onset, with roughly 70% sensitivity and roughly 73% specificity. In cross-validation, a model built on a 13 V-J signature told ophthalmopathy apart from stable hyperthyroidism with 85% to 90% sensitivity and about 81% specificity, and in testing the same model reached 80%/75%. No statistical method was used to set the sample size in advance, and investigators knew the group allocation.

V is shortened by 3 bases, J by 2 bases, and the region joining them spans 13 bases. From the germline V gene, CDR1 is KGHSH and CDR2 is LQKENI. The CDR3 starts with the cysteine, ends with the phenylalanine, and has 15 residues. The CDR3 DNA has 45 bases and is translated from base 1. Hyperthyroidism patients were aged 18 to 65 years and newly diagnosed, with disease duration of less than 2 months. Patients with uncontrolled infections, other autoimmune diseases, pregnancy or lactation were excluded. Diagnoses relied on clinical symptoms, serum thyroxine and TRAb, thyroid ultrasound and orbital computed tomography. For progressor patients, blood was drawn at the first diagnosis of hyperthyroidism, before any ophthalmopathy symptoms had appeared. PBMCs were separated from roughly 9.3 ml of fresh peripheral blood using Ficoll-Paque density gradient centrifugation. Progressor patients were defined as those initially diagnosed with Graves' hyperthyroidism in whom ophthalmopathy developed during follow-up. Trizol reagent was used to extract total RNA, and RNA quality was then checked on an Agilent 2100 Bioanalyzer.

Recombination joined TRBV18 with TRBJ1-2; TRBD1 could be the D gene, as 5 bases match. The sample taken for sequencing was blood. This sequence was found in a woman aged 18-29 years with Graves' hyperthyroidism that later progressed to Graves' ophthalmopathy. The CDR3 in this case is CASSPGGSFNYGYTF. At the DNA level, the sequence is TGTGCCAGCTCACCGGGGGGAAGTTTCAACTATGGCTACACCTTC. The CDR3 plus the reference TRBV18 and TRBJ1-2 genes for the other parts give the full variable domain: NAGVMQNPRHLVRRRGQEARLRCSPMKGHSHVYWYRQLPEEGLKFMVYLQKENIIDESGMPKERFSAEFPKEGPSILRIQQVVRGDSAAYFCASSPGGSFNYGYTFGSGTRLTVV.